This is a list of T cell receptor beta chains from one sample in a study of T cell responses to AZD1222 COVID-19 vaccine. TCRdb's table, derived via immunoSEQ multiplex PCR, lists solely in-frame clones and lacks some. The sample lists about 110,000 clones, around 90% seen once, with about 7.8% in the top ten. Sequencing was performed on peripheral blood, taken on day 0 of AZD1222 vaccination. The source is an adult in good health. The CDR3 runs from the conserved cysteine through the conserved F or W. A D gene is named only where the DNA matches it firmly. Clone size is stated in some rows and not others, as once, few, many or a class when expanded.

CDR3 protein: CASGQGPGNTIYF; CDR3 DNA: TGTGCCAGCGGACAGGGGCCTGGAAACACCATATATTTT; J gene: TRBJ1-3; D gene: TRBD1; clone size: .; V gene: TRBV12-3/TRBV12-4
CDR3 protein: CASTGFPYNEQFF; CDR3 DNA: TGTGCCAGTACAGGGTTTCCCTACAATGAGCAGTTCTTC; J gene: TRBJ2-1; D gene: .; clone size: .; V gene: TRBV19
CDR3 protein: CASSSPGTGGYTF; CDR3 DNA: TGTGCCAGCAGTTCCCCCGGGACAGGAGGCTACACCTTC; J gene: TRBJ1-2; D gene: TRBD1; clone size: .; V gene: TRBV6-5
CDR3 protein: CASQQGSPNSPLHF; CDR3 DNA: TGTGCCAGCCAACAGGGATCCCCCAATTCACCCCTCCACTTT; J gene: TRBJ1-6; D gene: .; clone size: .; V gene: TRBV19
CDR3 protein: CASSEQHRGLNEQYF; CDR3 DNA: TGTGCCAGCAGTGAACAACATCGAGGGTTGAACGAGCAGTACTTC; J gene: TRBJ2-7; D gene: .; clone size: .; V gene: TRBV2
CDR3 protein: CASSLAVGPGELFF; CDR3 DNA: TGTGCCAGCAGTTTAGCCGTTGGTCCCGGGGAGCTGTTTTTT; J gene: TRBJ2-2; D gene: .; clone size: .; V gene: TRBV27
CDR3 protein: CASSGQGARGANVLTF; CDR3 DNA: TGTGCCAGCAGCGGTCAGGGGGCGCGCGGGGCCAACGTCCTGACTTTC; J gene: TRBJ2-6; D gene: TRBD1; clone size: .; V gene: TRBV11-2
CDR3 protein: CASTPGGAQPQHF; CDR3 DNA: TGTGCCAGTACCCCCGGGGGGGCTCAGCCCCAGCATTTT; J gene: TRBJ1-5; D gene: .; clone size: .; V gene: TRBV19
CDR3 protein: CASSPLRSVSNSPLHF; CDR3 DNA: TGTGCCAGCAGCCCACTTAGGTCAGTTTCTAATTCACCCCTCCACTTT; J gene: TRBJ1-6; D gene: .; clone size: .; V gene: TRBV7-3
CDR3 protein: CASSPTGRGNTEAFF; CDR3 DNA: TGTGCCAGCAGCCCGACGGGGCGGGGGAACACTGAAGCTTTCTTT; J gene: TRBJ1-1; D gene: .; clone size: .; V gene: TRBV6-5
CDR3 protein: CASSLVQMSTDTQYF; CDR3 DNA: TGTGCCAGCAGCTTAGTACAGATGAGCACAGATACGCAGTATTTT; J gene: TRBJ2-3; D gene: .; clone size: .; V gene: TRBV7-8
CDR3 protein: CASSYRGVMGNEKLFF; CDR3 DNA: TGTGCCAGCAGTTACCGGGGCGTAATGGGGAATGAAAAACTGTTTTTT; J gene: TRBJ1-4; D gene: .; clone size: .; V gene: TRBV6-5
CDR3 protein: CASSIGEQAEQYF; CDR3 DNA: TGTGCCAGTAGTATAGGGGAACAGGCAGAGCAGTACTTC; J gene: TRBJ2-7; D gene: .; clone size: .; V gene: TRBV19
CDR3 protein: CASSQARSGGYTF; CDR3 DNA: TGTGCCAGCAGCCAAGCCCGGAGTGGCGGCTACACCTTC; J gene: TRBJ1-2; D gene: .; clone size: .; V gene: TRBV14
CDR3 protein: CASSLAVLDIPRDTQYF; CDR3 DNA: TGTGCCAGCAGCTTAGCGGTTCTAGATATACCCCGAGATACGCAGTATTTT; J gene: TRBJ2-3; D gene: .; clone size: .; V gene: TRBV7-2
CDR3 protein: CASSPSWPEAFF; CDR3 DNA: TGTGCCAGCAGCCCTAGTTGGCCTGAAGCTTTCTTT; J gene: TRBJ1-1; D gene: .; clone size: .; V gene: TRBV3-1/TRBV3-2
CDR3 protein: CASSLEGFTEAFF; CDR3 DNA: TGTGCCAGCAGCTTAGAGGGGTTCACTGAAGCTTTCTTT; J gene: TRBJ1-1; D gene: .; clone size: .; V gene: TRBV11-2
CDR3 protein: CASSLALTTSVTTYEQYF; CDR3 DNA: TGTGCCAGCAGCTTAGCCCTCACCACATCCGTAACGACCTACGAGCAGTACTTC; J gene: TRBJ2-7; D gene: .; clone size: .; V gene: TRBV7-9
CDR3 protein: CASSIGNRLAIDEQFF; CDR3 DNA: TGTGCCAGTAGTATAGGAAATAGACTAGCGATCGATGAGCAGTTCTTC; J gene: TRBJ2-1; D gene: TRBD2; clone size: .; V gene: TRBV19
CDR3 protein: CASSTHGSGRDSPLHF; CDR3 DNA: TGTGCCAGCAGCACGCACGGGTCAGGGAGGGATTCACCCCTCCACTTT; J gene: TRBJ1-6; D gene: .; clone size: .; V gene: TRBV5-4
CDR3 protein: CACNKPGQGQFEQYF; CDR3 DNA: TGTGCCTGTAACAAACCGGGACAGGGGCAATTCGAGCAGTACTTC; J gene: TRBJ2-7; D gene: TRBD1; clone size: .; V gene: TRBV30
CDR3 protein: CASTRTGLNTEAFF; CDR3 DNA: TGTGCCAGCACCAGAACAGGGTTGAACACTGAAGCTTTCTTT; J gene: TRBJ1-1; D gene: .; clone size: .; V gene: TRBV2
CDR3 protein: CASSEEADALGSPLHF; CDR3 DNA: TGTGCCAGCAGTGAAGAGGCCGACGCCCTCGGGTCACCCCTCCACTTT; J gene: TRBJ1-6; D gene: .; clone size: few; V gene: TRBV6-1
CDR3 protein: CASIRWKPQHF; CDR3 DNA: TGCGCCAGCATACGGTGGAAGCCCCAGCATTTT; J gene: TRBJ1-5; D gene: .; clone size: .; V gene: TRBV5-1
CDR3 protein: CASSRSEGTQYF; CDR3 DNA: TGTGCCAGCAGCCGTTCAGAAGGGACCCAGTACTTC; J gene: TRBJ2-5; D gene: .; clone size: .; V gene: TRBV3-1/TRBV3-2
CDR3 protein: CASSSGTVHEQYF; CDR3 DNA: TGTGCCAGCAGCAGCGGGACAGTCCACGAGCAGTACTTC; J gene: TRBJ2-7; D gene: .; clone size: once; V gene: TRBV5-5
CDR3 protein: CATSRGYTSTAGNEQFF; CDR3 DNA: TGTGCCACCAGCAGAGGGTACACCTCGACGGCGGGCAATGAGCAGTTCTTC; J gene: TRBJ2-1; D gene: .; clone size: .; V gene: TRBV15
CDR3 protein: CAWSSLEVFYGYTF; CDR3 DNA: TGTGCCTGGAGTTCTCTAGAAGTGTTCTATGGCTACACCTTC; J gene: TRBJ1-2; D gene: .; clone size: .; V gene: TRBV30
CDR3 protein: CAWSIGQGRQPQHF; CDR3 DNA: TGTGCCTGGAGTATCGGACAGGGCCGTCAGCCCCAGCATTTT; J gene: TRBJ1-5; D gene: TRBD1; clone size: .; V gene: TRBV30
CDR3 protein: CASSPTVGLGETQYF; CDR3 DNA: TGTGCCAGCAGCCCGACCGTGGGGCTGGGGGAGACCCAGTACTTC; J gene: TRBJ2-5; D gene: .; clone size: .; V gene: TRBV6-5
CDR3 protein: CASSVTLNTEAFF; CDR3 DNA: TGTGCCAGTTCGGTAACTCTGAACACTGAAGCTTTCTTT; J gene: TRBJ1-1; D gene: .; clone size: once; V gene: TRBV19
CDR3 protein: CASTVGWTDGYTF; CDR3 DNA: TGTGCCAGTACGGTGGGGTGGACTGATGGCTACACCTTC; J gene: TRBJ1-2; D gene: .; clone size: .; V gene: TRBV19
CDR3 protein: CATSVGGVEPDTQYF; CDR3 DNA: TGTGCCACCAGTGTGGGCGGGGTCGAGCCAGATACGCAGTATTTT; J gene: TRBJ2-3; D gene: .; clone size: .; V gene: TRBV24-1
CDR3 protein: CASSTTGTGAPNYGYTF; CDR3 DNA: TGTGCCAGCAGCACTACCGGGACAGGGGCCCCCAACTATGGCTACACCTTC; J gene: TRBJ1-2; D gene: TRBD1; clone size: .; V gene: TRBV7-9
CDR3 protein: CASSETGADSTDTQYF; CDR3 DNA: TGTGCCAGCAGTGAAACTGGAGCGGATAGCACAGATACGCAGTATTTT; J gene: TRBJ2-3; D gene: .; clone size: .; V gene: TRBV2
CDR3 protein: CASSERQVRNEQFF; CDR3 DNA: TGCGCCAGCAGCGAAAGACAAGTCCGCAATGAGCAGTTCTTC; J gene: TRBJ2-1; D gene: .; clone size: .; V gene: TRBV5-1
CDR3 protein: CASSLQEGNEQFF; CDR3 DNA: TGTGCCAGCAGTTTGCAGGAGGGCAATGAGCAGTTCTTC; J gene: TRBJ2-1; D gene: .; clone size: .; V gene: TRBV12-3/TRBV12-4
CDR3 protein: CASSEGYAGQFF; CDR3 DNA: TGTGCCAGCAGTGAAGGGTATGCGGGGCAGTTCTTC; J gene: TRBJ2-1; D gene: .; clone size: .; V gene: TRBV6-1
CDR3 protein: CASSLVSGGRNYGYTF; CDR3 DNA: TGTGCCAGCAGCTTGGTGTCGGGGGGCAGAAACTATGGCTACACCTTC; J gene: TRBJ1-2; D gene: .; clone size: .; V gene: TRBV5-5
CDR3 protein: CTSSLTGTANGDTEAFF; CDR3 DNA: TGCACCAGCAGCCTTACCGGGACAGCGAATGGGGACACTGAAGCTTTCTTT; J gene: TRBJ1-1; D gene: .; clone size: .; V gene: TRBV1
CDR3 protein: CSASSETQYF; CDR3 DNA: TGCAGTGCTAGCTCCGAGACCCAGTACTTC; J gene: TRBJ2-5; D gene: .; clone size: .; V gene: TRBV20-1
CDR3 protein: CASSLIGAGIREKLFF; CDR3 DNA: TGTGCCAGCAGCTTAATCGGGGCAGGGATAAGAGAAAAACTGTTTTTT; J gene: TRBJ1-4; D gene: .; clone size: .; V gene: TRBV3-1/TRBV3-2
CDR3 protein: CASSISLSTEAFF; CDR3 DNA: TGTGCCAGTAGTATAAGTTTATCGACTGAAGCTTTCTTT; J gene: TRBJ1-1; D gene: .; clone size: .; V gene: TRBV19
CDR3 protein: CASSRELAGLSSYEQYF; CDR3 DNA: TGTGCCAGCAGCCGCGAACTAGCGGGGCTCTCATCCTACGAGCAGTACTTC; J gene: TRBJ2-7; D gene: TRBD2; clone size: .; V gene: TRBV4-2
CDR3 protein: CASSEGTVETQYF; CDR3 DNA: TGTGCCAGCAGCGAGGGGACAGTGGAGACCCAGTACTTC; J gene: TRBJ2-5; D gene: TRBD1; clone size: .; V gene: TRBV9
CDR3 protein: CATSRVRVEKLFF; CDR3 DNA: TGTGCCACCAGCAGAGTCAGGGTTGAAAAACTGTTTTTT; J gene: TRBJ1-4; D gene: .; clone size: .; V gene: TRBV15
CDR3 protein: CASSLPQGNTEAFF; CDR3 DNA: TGTGCCAGCAGCTTGCCTCAAGGGAACACTGAAGCTTTCTTT; J gene: TRBJ1-1; D gene: .; clone size: few; V gene: TRBV28
CDR3 protein: CASSLGEGPGELFF; CDR3 DNA: TGTGCCAGCAGCTTGGGAGAGGGTCCCGGGGAGCTGTTTTTT; J gene: TRBJ2-2; D gene: .; clone size: .; V gene: TRBV7-9
CDR3 protein: CASSLGAGEINEQFF; CDR3 DNA: TGTGCCAGCAGCTTGGGAGCGGGGGAGATCAATGAGCAGTTCTTC; J gene: TRBJ2-1; D gene: TRBD2; clone size: .; V gene: TRBV7-3
CDR3 protein: CASSLAADRVVEPQHF; CDR3 DNA: TGTGCCAGCAGCTTAGCCGCGGACAGGGTAGTGGAGCCCCAGCATTTT; J gene: TRBJ1-5; D gene: TRBD1; clone size: .; V gene: TRBV7-2
CDR3 protein: CASSQEVMVTQETQYF; CDR3 DNA: TGCGCCAGCAGCCAAGAGGTTATGGTGACTCAAGAGACCCAGTACTTC; J gene: TRBJ2-5; D gene: .; clone size: .; V gene: TRBV4-1
CDR3 protein: CASSVGQGATTEAFF; CDR3 DNA: TGTGCCAGCAGCGTAGGTCAGGGGGCGACCACTGAAGCTTTCTTT; J gene: TRBJ1-1; D gene: TRBD1; clone size: .; V gene: TRBV9
CDR3 protein: CASSLNRGEQYF; CDR3 DNA: TGTGCCAGCAGTCTCAACAGGGGTGAGCAGTACTTC; J gene: TRBJ2-7; D gene: TRBD1; clone size: .; V gene: TRBV28
CDR3 protein: CASSSGTDNSPLHF; CDR3 DNA: TGTGCCAGCAGTAGTGGGACAGATAATTCACCCCTCCACTTT; J gene: TRBJ1-6; D gene: TRBD1; clone size: .; V gene: TRBV6-5